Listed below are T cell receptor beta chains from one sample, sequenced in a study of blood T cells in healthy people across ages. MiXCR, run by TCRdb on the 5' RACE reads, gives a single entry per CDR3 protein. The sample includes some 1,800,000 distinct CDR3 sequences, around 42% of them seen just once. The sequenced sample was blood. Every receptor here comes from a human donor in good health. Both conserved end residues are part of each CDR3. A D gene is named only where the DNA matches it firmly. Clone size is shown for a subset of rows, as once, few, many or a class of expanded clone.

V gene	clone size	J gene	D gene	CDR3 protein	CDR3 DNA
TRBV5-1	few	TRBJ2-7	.	CASSLVPGANEQYF	TGCGCCAGCAGCTTGGTACCGGGGGCAAACGAGCAGTACTTC
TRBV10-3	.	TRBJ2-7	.	CAISATGAPTYEQYF	TGTGCCATCAGTGCTACGGGGGCTCCCACCTACGAGCAGTACTTC
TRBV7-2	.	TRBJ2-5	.	CASSLILTMGETQYF	TGTGCCAGCAGTCTTATATTAACCATGGGAGAGACCCAGTACTTC
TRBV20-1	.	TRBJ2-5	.	CSVEGAAVKETQYF	TGCAGTGTTGAAGGGGCTGCGGTAAAAGAGACCCAGTACTTC
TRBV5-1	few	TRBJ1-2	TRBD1	CASSYGQANDYGYTF	TGCGCCAGCAGTTACGGACAGGCTAATGACTATGGCTACACCTTC
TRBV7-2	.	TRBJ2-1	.	CASSLFSTNNEQFF	TGTGCCAGCAGCTTATTCAGTACTAACAATGAGCAGTTCTTC
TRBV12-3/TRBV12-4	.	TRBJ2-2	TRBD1	CASSRRTGEAGELFF	TGTGCCAGCAGCCGTCGGACAGGGGAAGCCGGGGAGCTGTTTTTT
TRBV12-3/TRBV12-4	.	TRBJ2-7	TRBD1	CASGFLRTGRPYEQYF	TGTGCCAGCGGATTCCTCCGGACAGGGAGGCCCTACGAGCAGTACTTC
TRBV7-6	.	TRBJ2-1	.	CASSLGVRGTLYNEQFF	TGTGCCAGCAGCTTAGGGGTCAGAGGGACACTCTACAATGAGCAGTTCTTC
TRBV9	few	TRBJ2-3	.	CASSVALPDTQYF	TGTGCCAGCAGCGTAGCTTTACCAGATACGCAGTATTTT
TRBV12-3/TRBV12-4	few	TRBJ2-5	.	CASSFGGARGETQYF	TGTGCCAGCAGTTTTGGGGGGGCGCGGGGAGAGACCCAGTACTTC
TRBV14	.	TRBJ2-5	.	CVSSHRLYQETQYF	TGTGTCAGCAGCCACCGACTCTACCAAGAGACCCAGTACTTC
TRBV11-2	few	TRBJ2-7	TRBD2	CASSLRGLSGGPNITSSYEQYF	TGTGCCAGCAGCTTAAGGGGCCTTAGCGGGGGCCCCAATATCACCAGCTCCTACGAGCAGTACTTC
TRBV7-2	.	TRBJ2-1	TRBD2	CASSLRPYIAGGLYNEQFF	TGTGCCAGCAGCTTAAGACCCTACATAGCGGGGGGCCTATACAATGAGCAGTTCTTC
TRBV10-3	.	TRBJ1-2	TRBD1	CAISADRGRYTF	TGTGCCATCAGTGCGGACAGGGGTCGCTACACCTTC
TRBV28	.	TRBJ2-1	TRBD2	CASSLLPTSDNEQFF	TGTGCCAGCAGTTTACTTCCCACTAGCGACAATGAGCAGTTCTTC
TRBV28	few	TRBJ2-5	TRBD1	CASSLGQEQYF	TGTGCCAGCAGTCTAGGACAGGAACAGTACTTC
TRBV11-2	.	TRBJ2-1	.	CASSLDPTTISYNEQFF	TGTGCCAGCAGCTTAGATCCTACAACCATCTCCTACAATGAGCAGTTCTTC
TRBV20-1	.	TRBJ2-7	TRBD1	CSAGGLRDRGPYEQYF	TGCAGTGCTGGGGGCCTAAGGGACAGGGGGCCCTACGAGCAGTACTTC
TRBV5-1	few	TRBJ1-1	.	CASSLALGENTEAFF	TGCGCCAGCAGCTTGGCCTTGGGGGAGAACACTGAAGCTTTCTTT
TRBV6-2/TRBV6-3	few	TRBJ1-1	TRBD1	CASAQGIRTEAFF	TGTGCCAGTGCACAGGGGATCCGCACTGAAGCTTTCTTT
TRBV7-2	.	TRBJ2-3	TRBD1	CAIPDRASTDTQYF	TGTGCCATCCCCGACAGGGCAAGTACAGATACGCAGTATTTT
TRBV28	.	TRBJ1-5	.	CASRPPNQPQHF	TGTGCCAGCAGACCGCCAAATCAGCCCCAGCATTTT
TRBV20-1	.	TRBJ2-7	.	CSASRSKGFEQYF	TGCAGTGCTAGTAGGAGTAAAGGATTCGAGCAGTACTTC
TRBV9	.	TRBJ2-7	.	CASSVEAGPHYEQYF	TGTGCCAGCAGCGTAGAGGCGGGACCACACTACGAGCAGTACTTC
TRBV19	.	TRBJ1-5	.	CASSSGIRSNQPQHF	TGTGCCAGTAGTAGCGGGATTCGCTCCAATCAGCCCCAGCATTTT
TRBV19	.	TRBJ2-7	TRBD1	CASSKVGTASYEQYF	TGTGCCAGTAGTAAAGTTGGGACAGCCTCCTACGAGCAGTACTTC
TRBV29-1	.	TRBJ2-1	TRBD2	CSVEARGFSGVSYNEQFF	TGCAGCGTTGAAGCGAGGGGATTTAGCGGGGTCTCCTACAATGAGCAGTTCTTC
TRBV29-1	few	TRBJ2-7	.	CSGRKLNEQYF	TGCAGCGGAAGAAAACTTAACGAGCAGTACTTC
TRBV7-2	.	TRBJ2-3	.	CASSTWSTDTQYF	TGTGCCAGCAGTACCTGGAGCACAGATACGCAGTATTTT
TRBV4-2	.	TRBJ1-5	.	CASSQDVRNQPQHF	TGTGCCAGCAGCCAAGACGTCAGGAATCAGCCCCAGCATTTT
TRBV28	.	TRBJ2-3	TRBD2	CASSLFRPSGGRPTQYF	TGTGCCAGCAGTTTATTCCGCCCTAGCGGGGGGCGCCCCACGCAGTATTTT